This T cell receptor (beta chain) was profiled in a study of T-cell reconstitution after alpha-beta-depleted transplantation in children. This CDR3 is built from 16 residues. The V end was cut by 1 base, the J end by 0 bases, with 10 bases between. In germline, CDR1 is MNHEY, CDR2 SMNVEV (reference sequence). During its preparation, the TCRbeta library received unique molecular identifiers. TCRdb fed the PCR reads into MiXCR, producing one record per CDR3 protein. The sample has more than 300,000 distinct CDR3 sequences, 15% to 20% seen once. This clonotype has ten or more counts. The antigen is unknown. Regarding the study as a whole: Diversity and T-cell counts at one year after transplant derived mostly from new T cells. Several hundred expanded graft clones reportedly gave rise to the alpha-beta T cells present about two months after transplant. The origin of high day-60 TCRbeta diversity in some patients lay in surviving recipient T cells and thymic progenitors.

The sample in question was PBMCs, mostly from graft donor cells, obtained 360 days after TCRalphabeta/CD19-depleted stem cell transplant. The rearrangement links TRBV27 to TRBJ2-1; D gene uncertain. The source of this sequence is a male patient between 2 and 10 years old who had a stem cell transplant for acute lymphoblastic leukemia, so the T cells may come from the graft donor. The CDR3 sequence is CASSLYPRSSYNEQFF. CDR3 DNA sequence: TGTGCCAGCAGTTTATACCCTAGATCCTCCTACAATGAGCAGTTCTTC.